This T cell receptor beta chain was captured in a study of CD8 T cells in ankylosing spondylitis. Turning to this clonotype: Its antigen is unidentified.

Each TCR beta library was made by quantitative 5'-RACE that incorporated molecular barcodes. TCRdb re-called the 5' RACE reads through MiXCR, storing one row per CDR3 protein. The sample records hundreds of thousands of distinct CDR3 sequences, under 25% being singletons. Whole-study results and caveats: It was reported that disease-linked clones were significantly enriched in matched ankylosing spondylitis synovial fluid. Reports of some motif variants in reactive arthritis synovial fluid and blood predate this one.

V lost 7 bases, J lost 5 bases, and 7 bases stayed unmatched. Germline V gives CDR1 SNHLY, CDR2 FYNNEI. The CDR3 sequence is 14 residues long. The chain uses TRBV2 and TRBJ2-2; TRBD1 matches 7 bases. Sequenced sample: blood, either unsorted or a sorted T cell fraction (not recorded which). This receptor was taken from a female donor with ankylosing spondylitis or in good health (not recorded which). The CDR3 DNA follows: TGTGCCAGCAAGTTGACAGGGCGGACCGGGGAGCTGTTTTTT. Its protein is CASKLTGRTGELFF.